One sample yielded the 20 T cell receptor beta chains listed below, sequenced in a study of blood T cell repertoires in COVID-19. Generated by immunoSEQ multiplex PCR, the TCRdb table keeps only in-frame clones and is missing some. The sample yields 110,000 or so clones, more than 75% seen once. The sample comprised peripheral blood. The receptor source for this set is a man aged 35 to 55 with acute or convalescent COVID-19.

This sequence joins TRBV3-1 (or the pseudogene TRBV3-2) and TRBJ2-3; no definite D call. The V and J ends lost 0 bases and 5 bases respectively, with 9 bases between them. The CDR3 is made up of 14 amino acids. The germline CDR1 and CDR2 sequences are LGHDT and YNNKEL (reference sequence). CDR3 DNA: TGTGCCAGCAGCCAAGATAAACTTGAAGATACGCAGTATTTT. As protein: CASSQDKLEDTQYF.

The chain links TRBV3-1 (or the pseudogene TRBV3-2) to TRBJ2-1, with D maybe TRBD2 (6 bases). The CDR3 spans 13 residues. The germline V gene encodes CDR1 LGHDT and CDR2 YNNKEL (reference sequence). V lost 5 bases to trimming and J lost 14 bases, with 19 bases between them. The CDR3 DNA reads as TGTGCCAGCAGCGACCGAGGGACTCCATTAGAGTTCTTC. This translates into CASSDRGTPLEFF.

The chain's CDR3 is CASRRGGETQYF. CDR3 nucleotides: TGTGCCAGCAGGCGGGGTGGGGAGACCCAGTACTTC. This chain joins TRBV6-5 and TRBJ2-5; tentative D call: TRBD2 (6 bases). Per germline, CDR1 MNHEY and CDR2 SVGAGI. V dropped 6 bases and J dropped 5 bases, with 10 bases sitting between them. The CDR3 contains 12 residues.

In the case of this clone: The same CDR3 can be traced to other DNA sequences in this sample. The chain carries TRBV7-3 and TRBJ2-3, with 14 bases lining up with TRBD2. CDR1 and CDR2 (germline): SGHTA, FQGTGA. There are 16 residues in the CDR3. After removal of 3 bases from V and 1 base from J, the junction contained 0 bases not matched to a gene. The CDR3 region is CASSLGLAGGTDTQYF. The CDR3, as DNA: TGTGCCAGCAGCTTGGGACTAGCGGGGGGCACAGATACGCAGTATTTT.

The rearrangement joins TRBV11-1 to TRBJ2-7; 7 positions match TRBD1. This CDR3 is 15 amino acids long. Germline V CDR1 and CDR2: SGHAT, FQDESV (reference sequence). The ends lost 2 bases at V and 0 bases at J; junction bases unmatched: 4. CDR3 coding DNA: TGTGCCAGCAGCTTAAGCAGGGGGATCTCCTACGAGCAGTACTTC. Its translation is CASSLSRGISYEQYF.

The gene calls are TRBV6-1 and TRBJ2-7, with D perhaps TRBD2 (7 bases). The CDR3 is 14 amino acids. CDR1 and CDR2 (germline): MNHNS, SASEGT. V lost 3 bases, J lost 3 bases, and 12 bases lay in between. The CDR3 DNA reads TGTGCCAGCAGTGAGCGGGGGCCACTCTACGAGCAGTACTTC. Translating it yields CASSERGPLYEQYF.

CDR3 sequence: CASSEPGDGSYEQYF. For the CDR3, the DNA is TGTGCCAGCAGTGAACCGGGGGACGGTTCCTACGAGCAGTACTTC. V is TRBV25-1 and J is TRBJ2-7; D might be TRBD2 (6 bases). The germline CDR1 and CDR2 sequences are MGHDK and SYGVNS. V lost 2 bases to trimming and J lost 1 base, with 12 bases between them. The CDR3 spans 15 residues.

The V and J genes are TRBV2 and TRBJ2-1; D possibly corresponds to TRBD2 (6 bases). The CDR3 is 13 residues long. The germline V gene encodes CDR1 SNHLY and CDR2 FYNNEI. Trimming left V 3 bases short and J 5 bases short, with 8 bases between. CDR3 loop: CASSDSGHNEQFF. CDR3 DNA: TGTGCCAGCAGTGACAGCGGGCACAATGAGCAGTTCTTC.

The gene calls are TRBV6-5 and TRBJ1-6; D is uncertain. This CDR3 region has 13 residues. The ends were cut back, 3 bases at V and 14 bases at J, with 14 bases in the middle. CDR1 is MNHEY and CDR2 is SVGAGI in the germline V gene. CDR3 nucleotides: TGTGCCAGCAGTTATGACGGACTAGAAACCCTCCACTTT. It translates to CASSYDGLETLHF.

The chain joins TRBV4-2 to TRBJ1-4; 8 bases are a match to TRBD1. V trimming: 3 bases; J trimming: 3 bases; junction bases outside the gene matches: 18. The germline V gene has CDR1 LGHNA and CDR2 YNFKEQ. The CDR3 contains 20 residues. As DNA, the CDR3 is TGTGCCAGCAGCCAGGCCGGCTGGACAGGGATGGTTTGGGCTAATGAAAAACTGTTTTTT. Translation gives CASSQAGWTGMVWANEKLFF.

V gene TRBV6-5 combines with J gene TRBJ2-3, with 12 bases lining up with TRBD2. The CDR3 totals 15 residues. Germline lookup yields CDR1 MNHEY and CDR2 SVGAGI. V lost 8 bases and J lost 4; bases outside the gene matches: 7. The CDR3 region is CASLPSGGVADTQYF. The CDR3 nucleotides read TGTGCCAGCCTCCCTAGCGGGGGGGTTGCAGATACGCAGTATTTT.

The chain combines TRBV3-1 (or the pseudogene TRBV3-2) with TRBJ1-1, with D possibly matching TRBD1 (5 bases). Trimming stripped 3 bases from V and 0 bases from J, with 14 bases between. The CDR3 runs 16 residues. The germline gives CDR1 LGHDT, CDR2 YNNKEL (reference sequence). CDR3 in amino acids: CASSQFRGTMNTEAFF. CDR3 nucleotide sequence: TGTGCCAGCAGCCAGTTCCGGGGGACCATGAACACTGAAGCTTTCTTT.

V and J are TRBV2 and TRBJ2-5; TRBD2 matches 12 bases. V dropped 6 bases and J dropped 3; count of bases not matched to a gene: 2. The V gene's germline CDR1 is SNHLY and CDR2 FYNNEI. The CDR3 runs 14 residues. The CDR3 reads CASRTSGGEETQYF. CDR3 in DNA: TGTGCCAGCAGGACTAGCGGGGGAGAAGAGACCCAGTACTTC.

The chain has TRBV30 and TRBJ2-7, with TRBD2 identical over 7 bases. Looked up from germline, CDR1 is GTSNPN and CDR2 is SVGIG (reference sequence). The CDR3 totals 14 residues. V dropped 2 bases and J dropped 3; count of bases not matched to a gene: 7. CDR3 nucleotides: TGTGCCTGGAGTCCCCCTGGGGGGGGCTACGAGCAGTACTTC. Encoded protein: CAWSPPGGGYEQYF.

This rearrangement joins TRBV15 to TRBJ2-7, with D possibly being TRBD1 (5 bases). The CDR3 is 15 residues long. Germline CDR1 LNHNV, CDR2 YYDKDF (reference sequence). Trimming pared 0 bases from V and 1 base from J, leaving 10 bases between. The CDR3 spells CATSRDQGVSYEQYF. In nucleotides, the CDR3 is TGTGCCACCAGCAGAGATCAAGGGGTTTCCTACGAGCAGTACTTC. The full variable domain, its missing parts supplied by reference TRBV15 and TRBJ2-7, is DAMVIQNPRYQVTQFGKPVTLSCSQTLNHNVMYWYQQKSSQAPKLLFHYYDKDFNNEADTPDNFQSRRPNTSFCFLDIRSPGLGDTAMYLCATSRDQGVSYEQYFGPGTRLTVT.

This clone was seen a few times. This chain uses TRBV9 with TRBJ2-3, with D tentatively TRBD2 (5 bases). The CDR3 has 16 amino acids. Germline V gene sequence: CDR1 SGDLS, CDR2 YYNGEE. Trimming left V 4 bases short and J 6 bases short, with 21 bases between. The DNA of the CDR3 is TGTGCCAGCAGCCTAGTTGGACTGGGCACAAAGGATACGCAGTATTTT. It yields the protein CASSLVGLGTKDTQYF.

V is TRBV30 and J is TRBJ1-1; TRBD1 agrees at 7 bases. CDR1 is GTSNPN and CDR2 is SVGIG in the germline V gene (reference sequence). CDR3 length: 12 residues. V shed 4 bases and J 3 bases; nucleotides not matched to a gene: 2. In DNA, the CDR3 is TGTGCCTGGAAGACAGGGTACACTGAAGCTTTCTTT. This gives the protein CAWKTGYTEAFF. The full variable domain, in which reference TRBV30 and TRBJ1-1 provide the parts outside the CDR3, is SQTIHQWPATLVQPVGSPLSLECTVEGTSNPNLYWYRQAAGRGLQLLFYSVGIGQISSEVPQNLSASRPQDRQFILSSKKLLLSDSGFYLCAWKTGYTEAFFGQGTRLTVV.

The V and J genes are TRBV7-9 and TRBJ2-5, with D unresolved. The V gene's germline CDR1 is SEHNR and CDR2 FQNEAQ (reference sequence). V was trimmed by 5 bases and J by 0 bases, leaving 19 bases between them. The CDR3 is 17 residues long. The CDR3: CASSPLTPSGYQETQYF. DNA of the CDR3: TGTGCCAGCAGCCCTCTTACACCGTCAGGATACCAAGAGACCCAGTACTTC.

The chain has TRBV2 and TRBJ2-7, with TRBD1 matching over 9 bases. V was pared by 6 bases and J by 4 bases, with 7 bases of the junction left unmatched. Germline V gives CDR1 SNHLY, CDR2 FYNNEI. CDR3 length: 14 amino acids. In nucleotides, the CDR3 is TGTGCCAGCAGGTCCTCGACAGGGGGTTACGAGCAGTACTTC. Encoded protein: CASRSSTGGYEQYF.

The chain links TRBV4-3 to TRBJ2-7; TRBD2 matches 7 bases. The CDR3 length is 13 residues. Trimming took 0 bases from V and 4 from J; bases not matched to a gene: 0. Per the germline V gene, CDR1 is LGHNA and CDR2 is YSLEER. CDR3 sequence: CASSQEGGYEQYF. Here the CDR3 DNA reads TGCGCCAGCAGCCAAGAGGGGGGGTACGAGCAGTACTTC.